The rows below give T cell receptor beta chains drawn from one sample of a study of T cells of healthy individuals. TCRdb redid the calling of the 5' RACE reads with MiXCR, one entry per CDR3 protein. Of approximately 50,000 distinct CDR3 sequences in the sample, 14% to 15% were seen once. These receptor sequences come from a human donor in good health. Both conserved end residues are part of each CDR3. Fields, in order: D gene, clone size, J gene, V gene, CDR3 protein, CDR3 DNA. D genes are given only for firm matches. Rows may omit the clone size; those that give it use once, few, many or a size class.

>.|few|TRBJ2-7|TRBV25-1
CASTDPKQYF
TGTGCCAGCACAGACCCGAAGCAGTACTTC
>TRBD1|few|TRBJ2-2|TRBV19
CASSIQGDSGELFF
TGTGCCAGTAGTATACAGGGGGATTCCGGGGAGCTGTTTTTT
>.|medium-sized|TRBJ1-1|TRBV5-5
CASSLSSAGTEAFF
TGTGCCAGCAGCTTGTCTAGCGCCGGCACTGAAGCTTTCTTT
>.|few|TRBJ2-5|TRBV20-1
CSATNREETQYF
TGCAGTGCGACTAACAGAGAAGAGACCCAGTACTTC
>TRBD2|.|TRBJ2-3|TRBV5-6
CASSQGLAGDTQYF
TGTGCCAGCAGCCAGGGACTAGCGGGAGATACGCAGTATTTT
>.|many|TRBJ1-2|TRBV5-6
CASSFPPDTLNYGYTF
TGTGCCAGCAGCTTCCCACCGGACACCTTAAACTATGGCTACACCTTC
>.|many|TRBJ2-3|TRBV5-1
CASSGAGGPSTDTQYF
TGCGCCAGCAGCGGAGCCGGGGGCCCTAGCACAGATACGCAGTATTTT
>TRBD1|many|TRBJ1-1|TRBV7-2
CASSLVETGTFRHF
TGTGCCAGCAGCTTAGTCGAGACAGGGACTTTTCGTCACTTT
>TRBD1|.|TRBJ1-4|TRBV9
CASSVAGGYEKLFF
TGTGCCAGCAGCGTAGCAGGGGGCTATGAAAAACTGTTTTTT
>.|many|TRBJ2-1|TRBV12-3/TRBV12-4
CASGSSSYNEQFF
TGTGCCAGCGGGAGCTCGTCCTACAATGAGCAGTTCTTC
>.|.|TRBJ2-5|TRBV21-1
CASKSRGTREMETQYF
TGTGCCAGCAAATCCCGAGGGACCAGGGAAATGGAGACCCAGTACTTC
>TRBD2|.|TRBJ2-5|TRBV28
CASSLGRRLAGGEETQYF
TGTGCCAGCAGTTTAGGGCGACGACTAGCGGGGGGAGAAGAGACCCAGTACTTC
>.|few|TRBJ1-6|TRBV7-6
CASSLGASSYNSPLHF
TGTGCCAGCAGCTTGGGAGCAAGCTCCTATAATTCACCCCTCCACTTT
>.|.|TRBJ2-7|TRBV20-1
CSASGSSYEQYF
TGCAGTGCTAGCGGTAGCTCCTACGAGCAGTACTTC
>.|.|TRBJ2-2|TRBV24-1
CATSEPWTNTGELFF
TGTGCCACCAGTGAACCTTGGACGAACACCGGGGAGCTGTTTTTT
>TRBD1|few|TRBJ2-2|TRBV6-5
CASSRGTGAGELFF
TGTGCCAGCAGCCGCGGGACAGGGGCCGGGGAGCTGTTTTTT
>.|many|TRBJ1-2|TRBV12-2
CASRLAPTRALDYGYTF
TGTGCAAGTCGCTTAGCGCCAACAAGGGCTTTAGACTATGGCTACACCTTC
>.|many|TRBJ2-1|TRBV7-2
CASSRDPSSYNEQFF
TGTGCCAGCAGCCGAGACCCTAGCTCCTACAATGAGCAGTTCTTC
>.|.|TRBJ1-5|TRBV2
CASSPTPGAGNQPQHF
TGTGCCAGCAGCCCAACCCCGGGGGCGGGCAATCAGCCCCAGCATTTT
>TRBD2|.|TRBJ2-5|TRBV9
CASSGTSMETQYF
TGTGCCAGCAGTGGGACTAGCATGGAGACCCAGTACTTC
>.|many|TRBJ2-1|TRBV27
CASKVGGGYNEQFF
TGTGCCAGCAAAGTAGGGGGAGGATACAATGAGCAGTTCTTC
>TRBD2|few|TRBJ2-3|TRBV9
CASTYSGSSTDTQYF
TGTGCCAGCACATATAGCGGGAGTAGCACAGATACGCAGTATTTT
>.|.|TRBJ2-7|TRBV30
CAWSRGGSSYEQYF
TGTGCCTGGAGCCGAGGAGGGAGCTCCTACGAGCAGTACTTC
>.|many|TRBJ2-3|TRBV5-1
CASSNDRSTDTQYF
TGCGCCAGCAGCAATGACAGGAGCACAGATACGCAGTATTTT
>TRBD1|many|TRBJ1-4|TRBV2
CASRADRGTNEKLFF
TGTGCCAGCAGAGCAGACAGGGGCACTAATGAAAAACTGTTTTTT
>.|.|TRBJ2-5|TRBV24-1
CATSDLGETQYF
TGTGCCACCAGTGATTTAGGAGAGACCCAGTACTTC
>.|many|TRBJ1-3|TRBV20-1
CSAYTSSGNTIYF
TGCAGTGCTTACACGAGCTCTGGAAACACCATATATTTT
>TRBD1|many|TRBJ2-7|TRBV7-9
CASSQGQGATEQYF
TGTGCCAGCAGCCAGGGACAGGGGGCTACCGAGCAGTACTTC
>TRBD1|few|TRBJ2-3|TRBV13
CASSQKGTETFTDTQYF
TGTGCCAGCAGCCAAAAAGGGACAGAGACCTTCACAGATACGCAGTATTTT
>.|.|TRBJ1-3|TRBV9
CASSVDLGSGNTIYF
TGTGCCAGCAGCGTAGATCTCGGTTCTGGAAACACCATATATTTT
>.|many|TRBJ1-2|TRBV24-1
CATSDRGVNYGYTF
TGTGCCACCAGTGACCGGGGAGTTAACTATGGCTACACCTTC
>TRBD2|few|TRBJ2-3|TRBV18
CASSPRLGTSGPDTQYF
TGTGCCAGCTCACCTCGTCTCGGGACTAGCGGCCCAGATACGCAGTATTTT
>.|many|TRBJ1-2|TRBV19
CASSIDRTYGYTF
TGTGCCAGTAGTATCGACAGAACCTATGGCTACACCTTC
>TRBD1|many|TRBJ1-1|TRBV20-1
CSAPRDRTLNTEAFF
TGCAGTGCTCCCCGGGACAGGACGCTGAACACTGAAGCTTTCTTT
>.|many|TRBJ2-2|TRBV5-4
CASSLELNTGELFF
TGTGCCAGCAGCTTGGAGCTGAACACCGGGGAGCTGTTTTTT
>.|many|TRBJ1-1|TRBV20-1
CSATDSHQRSTEAFF
TGCAGTGCTACGGACAGTCACCAGAGGAGCACTGAAGCTTTCTTT
>TRBD1|many|TRBJ2-5|TRBV11-2
CASSLGDWWTGNQETQYF
TGTGCCAGCAGCTTAGGGGATTGGTGGACAGGGAACCAAGAGACCCAGTACTTC
>.|few|TRBJ1-2|TRBV29-1
CSVGQQGGYTF
TGCAGCGTTGGACAGCAAGGGGGCTACACCTTC
>TRBD1|.|TRBJ2-7|TRBV29-1
CSAAGGSYEQYF
TGCAGCGCCGCAGGGGGCAGCTACGAGCAGTACTTC
>.|.|TRBJ2-5|TRBV3-1
CASSRGGGETQYF
TGTGCCAGCAGCCGAGGAGGGGGAGAGACCCAGTACTTC
>.|.|TRBJ1-1|TRBV7-9
CASSPAGVMNTEAFF
TGTGCCAGCAGCCCGGCGGGTGTGATGAACACTGAAGCTTTCTTT
>.|many|TRBJ2-2|TRBV5-1
CASSSKRQGGTGELFF
TGCGCCAGCAGCTCCAAGAGACAGGGAGGCACCGGGGAGCTGTTTTTT
>TRBD1|.|TRBJ2-2|TRBV6-5
CASSKKTGGAGELFF
TGTGCCAGCAGCAAGAAAACAGGGGGTGCCGGGGAGCTGTTTTTT
>.|many|TRBJ1-1|TRBV6-5
CASSYSRGAEAFF
TGTGCCAGCAGTTACTCGCGGGGCGCTGAAGCTTTCTTT
>TRBD2|few|TRBJ2-3|TRBV10-3
CAISGSGGGPDTQYF
TGTGCCATCAGCGGTAGCGGGGGGGGCCCAGATACGCAGTATTTT
>.|many|TRBJ1-2|TRBV12-3/TRBV12-4
CASSQANYGYTF
TGTGCCAGCAGTCAAGCTAACTATGGCTACACCTTC
>.|many|TRBJ1-2|TRBV7-6
CASSLREGAGYTF
TGTGCCAGCAGCTTAAGGGAGGGAGCTGGCTACACCTTC
>TRBD2|few|TRBJ2-3|TRBV11-2
CASSLGLAGRTDTQYF
TGTGCCAGCAGCTTAGGTCTAGCGGGGCGCACAGATACGCAGTATTTT
>TRBD1|few|TRBJ2-7|TRBV20-1
CSARAAGTGVWEQYF
TGCAGTGCTAGAGCCGCCGGGACAGGGGTCTGGGAGCAGTACTTC
>TRBD1|few|TRBJ2-1|TRBV6-5
CASSYSRQGAGNEQFF
TGTGCCAGCAGTTACTCGAGACAGGGGGCAGGTAATGAGCAGTTCTTC
>TRBD1|.|TRBJ1-2|TRBV7-2
CASSLDRGEGGYTF
TGTGCCAGCAGCTTGGACAGGGGAGAGGGTGGCTACACCTTC
>TRBD2|few|TRBJ2-1|TRBV3-1
CASSQEGRGAEQFF
TGTGCCAGCAGCCAAGAAGGGCGGGGGGCTGAGCAGTTCTTC
>.|.|TRBJ2-7|TRBV6-1
CASRRDQSSYEQYF
TGTGCCAGCAGGCGGGACCAGAGCTCCTACGAGCAGTACTTC
>.|many|TRBJ1-1|TRBV12-3/TRBV12-4
CASSFGGGAGPSRMNTEAFF
TGTGCCAGCAGTTTCGGCGGGGGCGCGGGGCCTTCTAGAATGAACACTGAAGCTTTCTTT
>TRBD2|many|TRBJ2-1|TRBV5-5
CASSLRHGSGKYNEQFF
TGTGCCAGCAGCTTGCGTCATGGTAGCGGGAAGTACAATGAGCAGTTCTTC
>TRBD2|few|TRBJ2-5|TRBV10-3
CAINAGGGETQYF
TGTGCCATCAACGCGGGGGGCGGGGAGACCCAGTACTTC
>.|few|TRBJ2-3|TRBV10-3
CAISESRADTQYF
TGTGCCATCAGTGAGTCGAGGGCAGATACGCAGTATTTT
>.|many|TRBJ2-7|TRBV12-3/TRBV12-4
CASGVLNEQYF
TGTGCCAGCGGCGTCTTAAACGAGCAGTACTTC
>.|.|TRBJ1-2|TRBV18
CASSPNLRDGGVYGYTF
TGTGCCAGCTCACCTAATCTTAGGGACGGCGGCGTCTATGGCTACACCTTC
>TRBD2|few|TRBJ2-3|TRBV7-2
CASSPLAGDEDTQYF
TGTGCCAGCAGCCCACTAGCGGGGGACGAAGATACGCAGTATTTT